This T cell receptor beta chain was documented in a study of CD8+ T cells in alopecia areata. Notes on the study in general: In lesional scalp, particularly from alopecia totalis/universalis, clonality was higher than in normal scalp.

Reverse transcribed after extraction, RNA yielded cDNA as the sequencing template. Repertoires were generated with immunoSEQ multiplex PCR, while TCRdb's copy carries only in-frame clones and drops some. The sample presents around 100,000 clones, none singletons. Details on this clone: What it recognizes is unknown. Gene names follow the mouse nomenclature. The read terminates 4 residues ahead of where the CDR3 ends, so the germline J gene completes it.

CDR3 length: 15 residues. The V gene lost 0 bases and the J gene lost 2 bases, with 10 bases spanning the gap. Germline-derived CDR1 and CDR2 are FNHDT and SITEND (reference sequence). The material sequenced was lesional skin. The clonotype was recovered from a C3H/HeJ mouse with alopecia areata. Strain haplotype at MHC: H2-k. This chain uses TRBV19 with TRBJ2-5; D may be TRBD1 (5 bases). CDR3 bases read: TGTGCCAGCAGTATAGTCGGGCAGGGCCAAGAC. The encoded protein is CASSIVGQGQD. In full, the CDR3 reads CASSIVGQGQDTQYF.